These T cell receptor beta chains were read from a single sample in a study of CD8 T cells in ankylosing spondylitis. TCRdb recomputed calls from the 5' RACE reads with MiXCR, one row per CDR3 protein. The sample consists of approximately 550,000 distinct CDR3 sequences, 10% to 15% of them appearing once. The source material was blood, either unsorted or a sorted T cell fraction (not recorded which). The receptors come from a male donor with ankylosing spondylitis. Each CDR3 is given with its conserved first and last residue. Fields, in order: J gene, V gene, CDR3 length, D gene, clone size, CDR3 protein, CDR3 DNA. The D gene is left open where the match is weak. Size is omitted from some rows. Given values are once, few, many or a class for expanded clones.

j_call: TRBJ2-1
v_call: TRBV7-8
cdr3_length: 16
d_call: NA
clone_size: NA
cdr3_aa: CASSLEAEISYNEQFF
cdr3_nt: TGTGCCAGCAGCTTAGAGGCGGAGATCTCCTACAATGAGCAGTTCTTC

j_call: TRBJ2-3
v_call: TRBV11-1
cdr3_length: 20
d_call: TRBD2
clone_size: few
cdr3_aa: CASSSSLAGVSSPSTDTQYF
cdr3_nt: TGTGCCAGCAGCTCCTCACTAGCGGGAGTTAGTAGCCCTAGCACAGATACGCAGTATTTT

j_call: TRBJ2-3
v_call: TRBV2
cdr3_length: 14
d_call: NA
clone_size: few
cdr3_aa: CASSAGPSTDTQYF
cdr3_nt: TGTGCCAGCAGTGCAGGGCCCAGCACAGATACGCAGTATTTT

j_call: TRBJ2-1
v_call: TRBV6-2/TRBV6-3
cdr3_length: 12
d_call: NA
clone_size: NA
cdr3_aa: CASRSQNNEQFF
cdr3_nt: TGTGCCAGCCGGTCCCAGAACAATGAGCAGTTCTTC

j_call: TRBJ2-7
v_call: TRBV6-2/TRBV6-3
cdr3_length: 14
d_call: NA
clone_size: NA
cdr3_aa: CASSLRIESREQYF
cdr3_nt: TGTGCCAGCAGTTTACGTATCGAGAGTCGCGAGCAGTACTTC

j_call: TRBJ2-2
v_call: TRBV12-3/TRBV12-4
cdr3_length: 15
d_call: NA
clone_size: few
cdr3_aa: CASSLIQGNTGELFF
cdr3_nt: TGTGCCAGCAGTTTAATACAGGGGAACACCGGGGAGCTGTTTTTT

j_call: TRBJ2-1
v_call: TRBV7-9
cdr3_length: 12
d_call: NA
clone_size: many
cdr3_aa: CASRGTVYEQFF
cdr3_nt: TGTGCCAGCAGAGGAACGGTCTATGAGCAGTTCTTC

j_call: TRBJ2-2
v_call: TRBV3-1
cdr3_length: 15
d_call: TRBD1
clone_size: few
cdr3_aa: CASRRTGGRTGELFF
cdr3_nt: TGTGCCAGCAGGAGGACAGGGGGTAGGACCGGGGAGCTGTTTTTT

j_call: TRBJ1-1
v_call: TRBV18
cdr3_length: 13
d_call: NA
clone_size: NA
cdr3_aa: CASSPRLDTEAFF
cdr3_nt: TGTGCCAGCTCACCTCGACTCGACACTGAAGCTTTCTTT

j_call: TRBJ1-2
v_call: TRBV20-1
cdr3_length: 12
d_call: NA
clone_size: many
cdr3_aa: CSAREGLTGYTF
cdr3_nt: TGCAGTGCTAGGGAAGGACTTACGGGCTACACCTTC

j_call: TRBJ2-3
v_call: TRBV7-2
cdr3_length: 16
d_call: TRBD2
clone_size: few
cdr3_aa: CASSLSTPTSGDTQYF
cdr3_nt: TGTGCCAGCAGCCTGTCCACCCCCACTAGCGGTGATACGCAGTATTTT

j_call: TRBJ1-2
v_call: TRBV24-1
cdr3_length: 14
d_call: NA
clone_size: NA
cdr3_aa: CATSDADGLGGYTF
cdr3_nt: TGTGCCACCAGTGATGCCGACGGACTAGGGGGCTACACCTTC

j_call: TRBJ2-3
v_call: TRBV5-1
cdr3_length: 15
d_call: NA
clone_size: few
cdr3_aa: CASTLGQYSTDTQYF
cdr3_nt: TGCGCCAGCACCCTTGGACAGTATAGCACAGATACGCAGTATTTT

j_call: TRBJ2-1
v_call: TRBV4-2
cdr3_length: 16
d_call: NA
clone_size: few
cdr3_aa: CASSQEEVAAYNEQFF
cdr3_nt: TGTGCCAGCAGCCAAGAGGAGGTAGCGGCATACAATGAGCAGTTCTTC

j_call: TRBJ2-5
v_call: TRBV6-1
cdr3_length: 16
d_call: TRBD2
clone_size: NA
cdr3_aa: CASSAGLAGGLETQYF
cdr3_nt: TGTGCCAGCAGTGCCGGACTAGCGGGAGGGTTAGAGACCCAGTACTTC

j_call: TRBJ1-2
v_call: TRBV5-1
cdr3_length: 14
d_call: NA
clone_size: many
cdr3_aa: CASSLAGRESSYTF
cdr3_nt: TGCGCCAGCAGCTTGGCCGGGAGGGAATCTAGCTACACCTTC

j_call: TRBJ2-7
v_call: TRBV5-4
cdr3_length: 15
d_call: TRBD1
clone_size: NA
cdr3_aa: CASSLGGTGGGEQYF
cdr3_nt: TGTGCCAGCAGCTTGGGTGGGACAGGGGGCGGCGAGCAGTACTTC

j_call: TRBJ2-3
v_call: TRBV11-2
cdr3_length: 16
d_call: NA
clone_size: NA
cdr3_aa: CASSVTGHQMGDTQYF
cdr3_nt: TGTGCCAGCAGCGTAACGGGACACCAAATGGGGGATACGCAGTATTTT

j_call: TRBJ2-1
v_call: TRBV7-9
cdr3_length: 16
d_call: TRBD1
clone_size: NA
cdr3_aa: CASLGVSDDRENEQFF
cdr3_nt: TGTGCCAGCTTAGGTGTATCGGACGACAGGGAAAATGAGCAGTTCTTC

j_call: TRBJ1-1
v_call: TRBV6-1
cdr3_length: 13
d_call: NA
clone_size: NA
cdr3_aa: CASSERWDTEAFF
cdr3_nt: TGTGCCAGCAGTGAACGATGGGACACTGAAGCTTTCTTT

j_call: TRBJ1-5
v_call: TRBV7-2
cdr3_length: 12
d_call: NA
clone_size: many
cdr3_aa: CASSLFGQPQHF
cdr3_nt: TGTGCCAGCAGCTTATTCGGTCAGCCCCAGCATTTT

j_call: TRBJ2-1
v_call: TRBV20-1
cdr3_length: 15
d_call: NA
clone_size: few
cdr3_aa: CSASGSASSYNEQFF
cdr3_nt: TGCAGTGCTAGTGGTAGCGCGAGCTCCTACAATGAGCAGTTCTTC

j_call: TRBJ2-1
v_call: TRBV7-2
cdr3_length: 17
d_call: TRBD1
clone_size: NA
cdr3_aa: CASSLSFGTGGVNEQFF
cdr3_nt: TGTGCCAGCAGCTTAAGCTTTGGGACAGGGGGCGTAAATGAGCAGTTCTTC

j_call: TRBJ2-2
v_call: TRBV21-1
cdr3_length: 18
d_call: NA
clone_size: few
cdr3_aa: CASSKAPGTGENTGELFF
cdr3_nt: TGTGCCAGCAGCAAAGCACCCGGGACAGGGGAGAACACCGGGGAGCTGTTTTTT

j_call: TRBJ1-1
v_call: TRBV28
cdr3_length: 14
d_call: NA
clone_size: few
cdr3_aa: CATSRAGGGLGAFF
cdr3_nt: TGTGCCACCTCCCGGGCTGGGGGAGGGCTAGGAGCTTTCTTT

j_call: TRBJ2-5
v_call: TRBV15
cdr3_length: 14
d_call: NA
clone_size: NA
cdr3_aa: CATSRGGTQETQYF
cdr3_nt: TGTGCCACCAGCAGGGGGGGAACTCAAGAGACCCAGTACTTC

j_call: TRBJ2-7
v_call: TRBV20-1
cdr3_length: 15
d_call: TRBD2
clone_size: few
cdr3_aa: CSANFGGSGSVEQYF
cdr3_nt: TGCAGTGCTAACTTTGGGGGTAGCGGGAGTGTCGAGCAGTACTTC

j_call: TRBJ2-1
v_call: TRBV3-1
cdr3_length: 14
d_call: TRBD2
clone_size: few
cdr3_aa: CASRSSGRANEQFF
cdr3_nt: TGTGCCAGCAGGAGTAGCGGGAGGGCGAATGAGCAGTTCTTC

j_call: TRBJ1-2
v_call: TRBV12-3/TRBV12-4
cdr3_length: 17
d_call: NA
clone_size: NA
cdr3_aa: CASSSGEGRPTNYGYTF
cdr3_nt: TGTGCCAGCAGTTCTGGGGAGGGCAGGCCGACTAACTATGGCTACACCTTC

j_call: TRBJ1-4
v_call: TRBV27
cdr3_length: 13
d_call: TRBD1
clone_size: NA
cdr3_aa: CATSGQANEKLFF
cdr3_nt: TGTGCCACCTCGGGACAGGCTAATGAAAAACTGTTTTTT

j_call: TRBJ1-1
v_call: TRBV5-1
cdr3_length: 12
d_call: NA
clone_size: many
cdr3_aa: CASRGSVTEAFF
cdr3_nt: TGCGCCAGCAGGGGGTCGGTCACTGAAGCTTTCTTT

j_call: TRBJ2-1
v_call: TRBV7-2
cdr3_length: 14
d_call: NA
clone_size: many
cdr3_aa: CASSLAGAANEQFF
cdr3_nt: TGTGCCAGCAGCTTAGCGGGAGCGGCCAATGAGCAGTTCTTC

j_call: TRBJ2-3
v_call: TRBV5-1
cdr3_length: 16
d_call: NA
clone_size: NA
cdr3_aa: CASSPRDRAGTDTQYF
cdr3_nt: TGCGCCAGCAGCCCCAGGGACCGCGCCGGCACAGATACGCAGTATTTT

j_call: TRBJ1-5
v_call: TRBV7-2
cdr3_length: 15
d_call: NA
clone_size: NA
cdr3_aa: CASSLQSTSNQPQHF
cdr3_nt: TGTGCCAGCAGCTTACAGAGCACTAGCAATCAGCCCCAGCATTTT

j_call: TRBJ1-1
v_call: TRBV4-1
cdr3_length: 11
d_call: NA
clone_size: few
cdr3_aa: CASSHITEAFF
cdr3_nt: TGCGCCAGCAGCCACATCACTGAAGCTTTCTTT

j_call: TRBJ2-1
v_call: TRBV4-1
cdr3_length: 16
d_call: NA
clone_size: NA
cdr3_aa: CASSQAPGTLRAEQFF
cdr3_nt: TGCGCCAGCAGCCAAGCGCCCGGGACACTTAGGGCTGAGCAGTTCTTC

j_call: TRBJ1-1
v_call: TRBV19
cdr3_length: 14
d_call: NA
clone_size: NA
cdr3_aa: CASSIRQPNTEAFF
cdr3_nt: TGTGCCAGTAGTATTAGGCAGCCGAACACTGAAGCTTTCTTT

j_call: TRBJ2-2
v_call: TRBV10-3
cdr3_length: 18
d_call: TRBD2
clone_size: NA
cdr3_aa: CAISGLAGDLANTGELFF
cdr3_nt: TGTGCCATCAGTGGCCTAGCGGGAGACCTCGCGAACACCGGGGAGCTGTTTTTT

j_call: TRBJ2-1
v_call: TRBV12-3/TRBV12-4
cdr3_length: 13
d_call: TRBD1
clone_size: many
cdr3_aa: CASSFRGRNEQFF
cdr3_nt: TGTGCCAGCAGTTTTAGGGGGCGTAATGAGCAGTTCTTC

j_call: TRBJ1-3
v_call: TRBV7-9
cdr3_length: 14
d_call: NA
clone_size: few
cdr3_aa: CASSYLMEGNTIYF
cdr3_nt: TGTGCCAGCAGCTACCTCATGGAAGGAAACACCATATATTTT

j_call: TRBJ2-3
v_call: TRBV27
cdr3_length: 17
d_call: TRBD2
clone_size: few
cdr3_aa: CASSLFPLAGETDTQYF
cdr3_nt: TGTGCCAGCAGTTTATTTCCACTAGCGGGAGAAACAGATACGCAGTATTTT

j_call: TRBJ1-4
v_call: TRBV6-4
cdr3_length: 13
d_call: NA
clone_size: NA
cdr3_aa: CAASQAAGEKLFF
cdr3_nt: TGTGCCGCGTCACAAGCCGCGGGAGAAAAACTGTTTTTT

j_call: TRBJ2-7
v_call: TRBV14
cdr3_length: 14
d_call: NA
clone_size: NA
cdr3_aa: CASSQDATEYEQYF
cdr3_nt: TGTGCCAGCAGCCAAGATGCGACCGAATACGAGCAGTACTTC

j_call: TRBJ1-1
v_call: TRBV24-1
cdr3_length: 14
d_call: NA
clone_size: few
cdr3_aa: CATSDSQSHTEAFF
cdr3_nt: TGTGCCACCAGTGATTCCCAGTCCCACACTGAAGCTTTCTTT

j_call: TRBJ2-3
v_call: TRBV20-1
cdr3_length: 14
d_call: TRBD2
clone_size: few
cdr3_aa: CSADSSGRWDTQYF
cdr3_nt: TGCAGTGCAGATTCTAGCGGGAGATGGGATACGCAGTATTTT

j_call: TRBJ2-3
v_call: TRBV7-8
cdr3_length: 16
d_call: TRBD2
clone_size: few
cdr3_aa: CASSLTSGTPQGTQYF
cdr3_nt: TGTGCCAGCAGCTTAACTAGCGGGACCCCCCAGGGTACGCAGTATTTT

j_call: TRBJ2-7
v_call: TRBV29-1
cdr3_length: 13
d_call: NA
clone_size: few
cdr3_aa: CSAPYLFSYEQYF
cdr3_nt: TGCAGCGCCCCGTATCTTTTCTCCTACGAGCAGTACTTC

j_call: TRBJ1-4
v_call: TRBV7-9
cdr3_length: 17
d_call: TRBD1
clone_size: NA
cdr3_aa: CASSLAGTGEIGEKLFF
cdr3_nt: TGTGCCAGCAGCCTAGCAGGGACAGGAGAGATTGGCGAAAAACTGTTTTTT